This T cell receptor (beta chain) derives from a study of cytomegalovirus exposure and HLA in healthy donors. 60 Vbeta and 13 Jbeta primers were used in PCR. Sequencing was performed with immunoSEQ multiplex PCR; in TCRdb, only in-frame clones are kept and a portion is missing. This specimen shows around 65,000 clones; the ten leading clones hold around 5.3%. The CDR3 is made up of 15 amino acids. V dropped 3 bases and J dropped 4 bases, with 13 bases sitting between them. The germline gives CDR1 SGHRS, CDR2 YFSETQ. Sequencing was done on a sample of PBMCs. The chain links TRBV5-1 to TRBJ1-4; D gene ambiguous. The receptor comes from a man aged 25-45 years in good health and CMV-seropositive. In nucleotides, the CDR3 is TGCGCCAGCAGCTCGGGCGGGCAGAATAATGAAAAACTGTTTTTT. It codes for CASSSGGQNNEKLFF.